A single sample is the source of the 8 T cell receptor beta chains below, sequenced in a study of T-cell reconstitution after alpha-beta-depleted transplantation in children. A TCRbeta library incorporating unique molecular identifiers was prepared. In TCRdb, the PCR reads were re-called with MiXCR into one record per CDR3 protein. In the table there are approximately 150,000 distinct CDR3 sequences, 8.5% to 10% of which are singletons. This material consisted of PBMCs, mostly from graft donor cells, taken 180 days after TCRalphabeta/CD19-depleted stem cell transplant. All receptors derive from a female patient between 2 and 10 years old who had a stem cell transplant for congenital amegakaryocytic thrombocytopenia, so the T cells may come from the graft donor.

The V gene is TRBV20-1, the J gene TRBJ2-1; D may be TRBD2 (5 bases). CDR3 length: 16 amino acids. Per the germline V gene, CDR1 is DFQATT and CDR2 is SNEGSKA (reference sequence). Trimming cost V 7 bases and J 0 bases, with 19 bases left between them. CDR3 residues: CSETLQRPGSYNEQFF. The CDR3 nucleotides read TGCAGTGAGACCCTACAGCGGCCGGGCTCCTACAATGAGCAGTTCTTC.

This clonotype has a count of ten or more. The rearrangement uses TRBV6-5 and TRBJ2-5, with D perhaps matching TRBD2 (6 bases). Trimming shortened V by 2 bases and J by 3 bases, and 19 bases separated the two germline ends. Per the germline V gene, CDR1 is MNHEY and CDR2 is SVGAGI. The CDR3 length is 17 residues. This CDR3 reads CASSYRLEDLLEETQYF. The CDR3, as DNA: TGTGCCAGCAGTTACAGACTAGAAGATCTCCTGGAAGAGACCCAGTACTTC.

V is TRBV4-2 and J is TRBJ2-1, with a weak D call TRBD2 (5 bases). The CDR3 consists of 14 residues. The V gene lost 0 bases and the J gene lost 15 bases, with 18 bases spanning the gap. The V gene's germline CDR1 is LGHNA and CDR2 YNFKEQ. In nucleotides, the CDR3 is TGTGCCAGCAGCCAAGATGGTGGGCTAGCTCCGTGGTTCTTC. Protein: CASSQDGGLAPWFF.

This clonotype was observed a few times. This chain links TRBV28 with TRBJ1-3; 9 bases line up with TRBD1. There are 17 residues in the CDR3. The ends lost 4 bases at V and 4 bases at J; junction bases unmatched: 11. Looked up from germline, CDR1 is MDHEN and CDR2 is SYDVKM. CDR3 sequence: CASSYQIAGTGGNTIYF. The CDR3 DNA reads as TGTGCCAGCAGTTACCAGATCGCCGGGACAGGGGGAAACACCATATATTTT.

This clonotype was seen many times. The gene calls are TRBV7-8 and TRBJ2-3, with D maybe TRBD1 (6 bases). The CDR3 extends over 14 amino acids. The V and J ends lost 4 bases and 1 base respectively, with 9 bases between them. CDR1 is SGHVS, CDR2 FQNEAQ, per germline. The CDR3, as DNA: TGTGCCAGCAGCTCTAGGACAGGCACAGATACGCAGTATTTT. It is translated as CASSSRTGTDTQYF.

A remark on this clonotype: The junction departs from the called germline gene at one end, perhaps through a read error. The V gene is TRBV5-1, the J gene TRBJ2-4; 11 nucleotides agree with TRBD2. The CDR3 covers 15 residues. Germline V gives CDR1 SGHRS, CDR2 YFSETQ. The CDR3 bases are TGCGCCAGCAGCTTTAGCGGGGGGGTGAGGAACAGTCAGTACTTC. Translated, it gives CASSFSGGVRNSQYF.

The genes are TRBV20-1 and TRBJ2-1; perhaps TRBD1 as D (5 bases). V dropped 0 bases and J dropped 0 bases, with 6 bases sitting between them. This CDR3 region has 14 residues. Germline V gives CDR1 DFQATT, CDR2 SNEGSKA (reference sequence). CDR3 residues: CSAREDTSYNEQFF. The CDR3 DNA sequence: TGCAGTGCTAGAGAGGACACCTCCTACAATGAGCAGTTCTTC.

The chain combines TRBV20-1 with TRBJ2-4; 8 bases agree with TRBD2. The J segment lost 6 bases and the V segment lost 0 bases, leaving 7 bases of the junction unmatched. The CDR3 length is 15 residues. The germline gives CDR1 DFQATT, CDR2 SNEGSKA (reference sequence). CDR3 sequence (DNA): TGCAGTGCTAGAGATCCTCGGGGGGGCGTAAACATTCAGTACTTC. Its protein is CSARDPRGGVNIQYF.